Listed below are T cell receptor beta chains from one sample, sequenced in a study of T-cell memory formation after mild COVID-19. TCRdb used MiXCR to reprocess the 5' RACE reads, holding one entry per CDR3 protein. Of approximately 100,000 distinct CDR3 sequences in the sample, 11% were seen once. Sample: PBMCs or a T cell subset sorted from them (not recorded which). These receptors came from a man aged 18 to 29 who had mild COVID-19 (a few samples of this study predate the infection). Cell type and time point are not known. Both conserved end residues are part of each CDR3. The D gene is left open where the match is weak. Rows may omit the clone size; those that give it use once, few, many or a size class.

j_gene: TRBJ2-3; len: 12; v_gene: TRBV7-2; d_gene: NA; abundance: NA; CDR3aa: CASSPKWPLQYF; CDR3nt: TGTGCCAGCAGCCCAAAATGGCCACTACAGTATTTT
j_gene: TRBJ1-2; len: 16; v_gene: TRBV4-1; d_gene: TRBD1; abundance: NA; CDR3aa: CASSQGAGRGRRGYTF; CDR3nt: TGCGCCAGCAGCCAAGGTGCGGGCAGGGGGCGGCGTGGCTACACCTTC
j_gene: TRBJ2-1; len: 15; v_gene: TRBV27; d_gene: TRBD2; abundance: many; CDR3aa: CASTIAGPTYNEQFF; CDR3nt: TGTGCCAGCACCATAGCGGGGCCCACCTACAATGAGCAGTTCTTC
j_gene: TRBJ1-2; len: 15; v_gene: TRBV27; d_gene: TRBD1; abundance: NA; CDR3aa: CASSMGQGTNYGYTF; CDR3nt: TGTGCCAGCAGTATGGGACAGGGTACTAACTATGGCTACACCTTC
j_gene: TRBJ1-6; len: 13; v_gene: TRBV10-2; d_gene: NA; abundance: NA; CDR3aa: CASWEGEGSPLHF; CDR3nt: TGCGCCAGCTGGGAAGGCGAAGGTTCACCCCTCCACTTT
j_gene: TRBJ2-5; len: 14; v_gene: TRBV7-2; d_gene: NA; abundance: few; CDR3aa: CASSLRGFEETQYF; CDR3nt: TGTGCCAGCAGCTTGAGGGGGTTCGAAGAGACCCAGTACTTC
j_gene: TRBJ2-2; len: 16; v_gene: TRBV4-1; d_gene: NA; abundance: NA; CDR3aa: CASSRRDTLETGELFF; CDR3nt: TGCGCCAGCAGCCGACGGGACACGCTGGAAACCGGGGAGCTGTTTTTT
j_gene: TRBJ2-1; len: 21; v_gene: TRBV7-2; d_gene: TRBD2; abundance: medium-sized; CDR3aa: CASSLEHPWTSGGGFLDEQFF; CDR3nt: TGTGCCAGCAGCTTAGAACACCCTTGGACTAGCGGGGGGGGTTTTCTCGATGAGCAGTTCTTC
j_gene: TRBJ1-6; len: 13; v_gene: TRBV27; d_gene: NA; abundance: few; CDR3aa: CASSWRVYSPLHF; CDR3nt: TGTGCCAGCAGTTGGCGGGTTTATTCACCCCTCCACTTT
j_gene: TRBJ1-3; len: 17; v_gene: TRBV7-9; d_gene: NA; abundance: few; CDR3aa: CASSPGDGGSEGNTIYF; CDR3nt: TGTGCCAGCAGCCCGGGAGACGGAGGGTCGGAGGGAAACACCATATATTTT
j_gene: TRBJ2-1; len: 13; v_gene: TRBV29-1; d_gene: TRBD2; abundance: NA; CDR3aa: CSVALAGPGEQFF; CDR3nt: TGCAGCGTTGCTCTAGCGGGGCCCGGCGAGCAGTTCTTC
j_gene: TRBJ1-6; len: 13; v_gene: TRBV12-3/TRBV12-4; d_gene: NA; abundance: NA; CDR3aa: CASSLGLGVPLHF; CDR3nt: TGTGCCAGCAGTTTAGGGTTGGGGGTCCCCCTCCACTTT
j_gene: TRBJ1-6; len: 11; v_gene: TRBV6-5; d_gene: NA; abundance: many; CDR3aa: CASRQGGPLHF; CDR3nt: TGTGCCAGCAGACAGGGTGGACCCCTCCACTTT
j_gene: TRBJ2-3; len: 14; v_gene: TRBV19; d_gene: NA; abundance: few; CDR3aa: CASSIEGDTDTQYF; CDR3nt: TGTGCCAGTAGTATAGAAGGGGACACAGATACGCAGTATTTT
j_gene: TRBJ1-5; len: 14; v_gene: TRBV7-9; d_gene: NA; abundance: NA; CDR3aa: CASSYGGPNQPQHF; CDR3nt: TGTGCCAGCAGCTATGGTGGACCTAATCAGCCCCAGCATTTT
j_gene: TRBJ1-5; len: 18; v_gene: TRBV5-4; d_gene: NA; abundance: NA; CDR3aa: CASSWRDIRPNSNQPQHF; CDR3nt: TGTGCCAGCAGCTGGAGGGACATCAGACCAAATAGCAATCAGCCCCAGCATTTT
j_gene: TRBJ2-6; len: 13; v_gene: TRBV7-3; d_gene: NA; abundance: NA; CDR3aa: CASSLGGHNVLTF; CDR3nt: TGTGCCAGCAGCTTAGGGGGACACAACGTCCTGACTTTC
j_gene: TRBJ2-5; len: 14; v_gene: TRBV12-3/TRBV12-4; d_gene: NA; abundance: many; CDR3aa: CASTTRTAQETQYF; CDR3nt: TGTGCCAGCACAACCCGGACAGCCCAAGAGACCCAGTACTTC
j_gene: TRBJ1-6; len: 14; v_gene: TRBV7-3; d_gene: TRBD1; abundance: few; CDR3aa: CASSSTGGLSPLHF; CDR3nt: TGTGCCAGCAGCTCGACAGGGGGCCTTTCACCCCTCCACTTT
j_gene: TRBJ2-1; len: 15; v_gene: TRBV16; d_gene: NA; abundance: NA; CDR3aa: CASSQSSLGPNEQFF; CDR3nt: TGTGCCAGCAGCCAATCCTCTTTAGGCCCCAATGAGCAGTTCTTC
j_gene: TRBJ2-7; len: 14; v_gene: TRBV7-2; d_gene: TRBD1; abundance: NA; CDR3aa: CASSVGTVSYEQYF; CDR3nt: TGTGCCAGCAGCGTGGGGACAGTTTCCTACGAGCAGTACTTC
j_gene: TRBJ2-2; len: 12; v_gene: TRBV9; d_gene: NA; abundance: NA; CDR3aa: CASSASTGELFF; CDR3nt: TGTGCCAGCAGCGCCTCCACCGGGGAGCTGTTTTTT
j_gene: TRBJ2-7; len: 12; v_gene: TRBV4-1; d_gene: NA; abundance: many; CDR3aa: CASSPRGGEQYF; CDR3nt: TGCGCCAGCAGCCCGAGAGGGGGGGAGCAGTACTTC
j_gene: TRBJ2-2; len: 13; v_gene: TRBV5-5; d_gene: TRBD1; abundance: NA; CDR3aa: CASRGQGAVELFF; CDR3nt: TGTGCCAGCCGGGGACAGGGGGCCGTGGAGCTGTTTTTT
j_gene: TRBJ2-5; len: 13; v_gene: TRBV12-3/TRBV12-4; d_gene: NA; abundance: many; CDR3aa: CASSPGLQETQYF; CDR3nt: TGTGCCAGCAGTCCCGGACTCCAAGAGACCCAGTACTTC
j_gene: TRBJ2-5; len: 15; v_gene: TRBV14; d_gene: TRBD2; abundance: few; CDR3aa: CASSPAGGLEETQYF; CDR3nt: TGTGCCAGCAGCCCAGCGGGGGGGCTGGAAGAGACCCAGTACTTC
j_gene: TRBJ1-5; len: 14; v_gene: TRBV4-1; d_gene: TRBD1; abundance: many; CDR3aa: CASSQGTGNQPQHF; CDR3nt: TGCGCCAGCAGCCAGGGGACAGGGAATCAGCCCCAGCATTTT
j_gene: TRBJ1-1; len: 16; v_gene: TRBV5-1; d_gene: TRBD1; abundance: NA; CDR3aa: CASSLIQGVMNTEAFF; CDR3nt: TGCGCCAGCAGCTTGATTCAGGGGGTTATGAACACTGAAGCTTTCTTT
j_gene: TRBJ2-3; len: 14; v_gene: TRBV7-2; d_gene: NA; abundance: few; CDR3aa: CASRVLGGRDTQYF; CDR3nt: TGTGCCAGCAGGGTCCTCGGGGGGCGGGATACGCAGTATTTT
j_gene: TRBJ2-3; len: 15; v_gene: TRBV20-1; d_gene: TRBD2; abundance: few; CDR3aa: CSASRTSGSTDTQYF; CDR3nt: TGCAGTGCTTCCCGGACTAGCGGGAGCACAGATACGCAGTATTTT
j_gene: TRBJ2-2; len: 14; v_gene: TRBV6-5; d_gene: NA; abundance: few; CDR3aa: CASSYRGEIGELFF; CDR3nt: TGTGCCAGCAGTTACAGGGGTGAGATCGGGGAGCTGTTTTTT
j_gene: TRBJ1-5; len: 14; v_gene: TRBV4-3; d_gene: NA; abundance: NA; CDR3aa: CASSPVVGNQPQHF; CDR3nt: TGCGCCAGCAGCCCCGTGGTAGGGAATCAGCCCCAGCATTTT
j_gene: TRBJ2-3; len: 15; v_gene: TRBV5-1; d_gene: TRBD2; abundance: NA; CDR3aa: CASSLEASGADTQYF; CDR3nt: TGCGCCAGCAGCTTGGAAGCTAGCGGGGCGGATACGCAGTATTTT
j_gene: TRBJ1-4; len: 15; v_gene: TRBV7-9; d_gene: NA; abundance: many; CDR3aa: CASSLAIAGYEKLFF; CDR3nt: TGTGCCAGCAGCTTAGCAATTGCAGGATATGAAAAACTGTTTTTT
j_gene: TRBJ2-2; len: 11; v_gene: TRBV4-3; d_gene: NA; abundance: NA; CDR3aa: CASRLGGELFF; CDR3nt: TGCGCCAGCAGGCTGGGCGGGGAGCTGTTTTTT
j_gene: TRBJ2-6; len: 16; v_gene: TRBV5-5; d_gene: NA; abundance: NA; CDR3aa: CASSLVGSSGANVLTF; CDR3nt: TGTGCCAGCAGCTTGGTAGGGTCTTCTGGGGCCAACGTCCTGACTTTC
j_gene: TRBJ2-7; len: 17; v_gene: TRBV20-1; d_gene: NA; abundance: few; CDR3aa: CSARDPLGRGGSYEQYF; CDR3nt: TGCAGTGCTAGGGATCCCCTAGGCAGGGGGGGTTCCTACGAGCAGTACTTC
j_gene: TRBJ2-5; len: 14; v_gene: TRBV20-1; d_gene: NA; abundance: NA; CDR3aa: CSASWWRRDETQYF; CDR3nt: TGCAGTGCCAGCTGGTGGAGAAGGGATGAGACCCAGTACTTC
j_gene: TRBJ1-1; len: 16; v_gene: TRBV6-5; d_gene: NA; abundance: NA; CDR3aa: CASRLTYYREGTEAFF; CDR3nt: TGTGCCAGCAGATTAACATATTACAGGGAGGGCACTGAAGCTTTCTTT
j_gene: TRBJ2-4; len: 14; v_gene: TRBV7-9; d_gene: NA; abundance: few; CDR3aa: CASSTDKPKNIQYF; CDR3nt: TGTGCCAGCAGCACCGATAAGCCCAAAAACATTCAGTACTTC
j_gene: TRBJ2-7; len: 12; v_gene: TRBV13; d_gene: NA; abundance: few; CDR3aa: CASSAQSPEQYF; CDR3nt: TGTGCCAGCAGCGCTCAGAGCCCCGAGCAGTACTTC
j_gene: TRBJ2-1; len: 15; v_gene: TRBV7-9; d_gene: TRBD1; abundance: few; CDR3aa: CASSLGEGALNEQFF; CDR3nt: TGTGCCAGCAGCTTAGGAGAGGGGGCATTAAATGAGCAGTTCTTC
j_gene: TRBJ1-5; len: 13; v_gene: TRBV6-6; d_gene: NA; abundance: NA; CDR3aa: CAAWGVSNQPQHF; CDR3nt: TGTGCCGCCTGGGGGGTTAGCAATCAGCCCCAGCATTTT